The 16 T cell receptor beta chains below come from one sample, sequenced in a study of cytomegalovirus exposure and HLA in healthy donors. A multiplex PCR was run with 60 Vbeta primers and 13 Jbeta primers. Some clones are missing from TCRdb's copy, which holds only in-frame ones; the method was immunoSEQ multiplex PCR. The top ten hold 8.5% of the sample, which has about 160,000 clones, 80% to 85% seen once. The sequenced sample was PBMCs. These receptors all stem from a male donor in good health and CMV-seropositive.

V and J are TRBV6-1 and TRBJ2-2; no firm D call. V was trimmed by 2 bases and J by 1 base, leaving 5 bases between them. This CDR3 is 14 amino acids long. Germline V CDR1 and CDR2: MNHNS, SASEGT. In nucleotides, the CDR3 is TGTGCCAGCAGTGAACAGCGGAACACCGGGGAGCTGTTTTTT. The encoded protein is CASSEQRNTGELFF.

CDR3 nucleotide sequence: TGTGCCAGCAGGAGGGGGGGCGATCCGACTTATGGCTACACCTTC. It yields the protein CASRRGGDPTYGYTF. The chain uses TRBV16 and TRBJ1-2; perhaps TRBD1 as D (6 bases). This CDR3 region has 15 residues. Germline-derived CDR1 and CDR2 are KGHSY and FQNENV. V was clipped by 6 bases and J by 5 bases, with 19 bases between them. The variable domain in full, with the rest retrieved from reference TRBV16 and TRBJ1-2, is GEEVAQTPKHLVRGEGQKAKLYCAPIKGHSYVFWYQQVLKNEFKFLISFQNENVFDETGMPKERFSAKCLPNSPCSLEIQATKLEDSAVYFCASRRGGDPTYGYTFGSGTRLTVV.

The chain has TRBV4-1 and TRBJ1-1; 7 bases are a match to TRBD1. The V gene end was trimmed by 4 bases and the J gene end by 3 bases; junction bases not matched to a gene: 14. Germline CDR1 MGHRA, CDR2 YSYEKL. The CDR3 spans 17 residues. The CDR3 sequence: CASSLGTDPGVDTEAFF. CDR3 sequence (DNA): TGCGCCAGCAGCCTGGGGACAGATCCGGGCGTGGACACTGAAGCTTTCTTT.

The rearrangement links TRBV11-2 to TRBJ2-7; 9 bases map to TRBD1. The CDR3 runs to 15 residues. Germline V lookup: CDR1 SGHAT, CDR2 FQNNGV. V lost 1 base and J lost 2; bases outside the gene matches: 3. CDR3 sequence (DNA): TGTGCCAGCAGCTTAGGGGACAGGGCAACCTACGAGCAGTACTTC. This sequence encodes CASSLGDRATYEQYF. The full variable domain, completed using reference TRBV11-2 and TRBJ2-7, is EAGVAQSPRYKIIEKRQSVAFWCNPISGHATLYWYQQILGQGPKLLIQFQNNGVVDDSQLPKDRFSAERLKGVDSTLKIQPAKLEDSAVYLCASSLGDRATYEQYFGPGTRLTVT.

This chain connects TRBV11-3 to TRBJ2-2; tentatively, D is TRBD1 (6 bases). The CDR3 extends over 16 amino acids. V dropped 4 bases and J dropped 1 base, with 13 bases sitting between them. Germline assignment: CDR1 SGHNT and CDR2 YENEEA. The CDR3 region has the DNA TGTGCCAGCAGCTCGTCCCGGGACAAGAACACCGGGGAGCTGTTTTTT. Amino acids: CASSSSRDKNTGELFF.

As regards this clone: Other DNA sequences from this sample encode an identical CDR3 as well. The chain links TRBV14 to TRBJ2-7, with 7 bases that match TRBD1. The CDR3 is 18 residues long. After removal of 1 base from V and 0 bases from J, the junction contained 12 bases not matched to a gene. In germline, CDR1 is SGHDN, CDR2 FVKESK. Written as DNA, the CDR3 is TGTGCCAGCAGCCAAGGAGTTCCCTTCGACAGGGTCTCCTACGAGCAGTACTTC. Translating gives CASSQGVPFDRVSYEQYF. Variable domain in full (rest from reference TRBV14 and TRBJ2-7): EAGVTQFPSHSVIEKGQTVTLRCDPISGHDNLYWYRRVMGKEIKFLLHFVKESKQDESGMPNNRFLAERTGGTYSTLKVQPAELEDSGVYFCASSQGVPFDRVSYEQYFGPGTRLTVT.

The J gene is TRBJ1-2, the V gene TRBV7-9, with no clear D. Germline V CDR1 and CDR2: SEHNR, FQNEAQ (reference sequence). The CDR3 spans 14 residues. The V end lost 1 base, the J end lost 5 bases, and 11 bases lay between the germline ends. In DNA, the CDR3 is TGTGCCAGCAGCTTAGGGGTCAGCGGGTATGGCTACACCTTC. It codes for CASSLGVSGYGYTF.

This clone came up a few times. This chain connects TRBV9 to TRBJ2-1, with 9 bases matching TRBD2. Germline V lookup: CDR1 SGDLS, CDR2 YYNGEE. This CDR3 is 16 amino acids long. J was trimmed by 5 bases and V by 0 bases; bases with no gene match: 6. CDR3 residues: CASSVATRLADNEQFF. The CDR3 DNA reads as TGTGCCAGCAGCGTAGCTACGAGACTAGCGGACAATGAGCAGTTCTTC. Combining the CDR3 with reference TRBV9 and TRBJ2-1 gives the whole variable domain DSGVTQTPKHLITATGQRVTLRCSPRSGDLSVYWYQQSLDQGLQFLIQYYNGEERAKGNILERFSAQQFPDLHSELNLSSLELGDSALYFCASSVATRLADNEQFFGPGTRLTVL.

The CDR3 reads CASSSSSSYNEQFF. The DNA for the CDR3 is TGTGCCAGCTCTTCGTCTAGCTCCTACAATGAGCAGTTCTTC. J is TRBJ2-1 and V is TRBV18; no clear D. V was shortened by 6 bases and J by 0 bases, with 9 bases between the two germline ends. This CDR3 is 14 amino acids long. CDR1 and CDR2 (germline): KGHSH, LQKENI.

This clone was found a few times. The chain combines TRBV4-1 with TRBJ1-3, with D possibly TRBD1 on 5 matching bases. CDR1 is MGHRA and CDR2 is YSYEKL in the germline V gene. Trimming took off 3 bases at V and 4 bases at J, with 19 bases between the two ends. This CDR3 is built from 17 residues. The CDR3 DNA is TGCGCCAGCAGCCATTCCCGGACACCGGCGGAGGGAAACACCATATATTTT. Translation gives CASSHSRTPAEGNTIYF.

The chain uses TRBV7-8 and TRBJ2-1; 8 bases fit TRBD1. The germline gives CDR1 SGHVS, CDR2 FQNEAQ. The CDR3 sequence is 12 residues long. Trimming at V came to 11 bases and at J to 6 bases, leaving 6 bases not matched to a gene. This chain's CDR3 is CAVQQGVNEQFF. CDR3 coding DNA: TGTGCCGTCCAACAGGGGGTCAATGAGCAGTTCTTC.

This clone came up once. This chain connects TRBV6-5 to TRBJ1-1, with 7 bases fitting TRBD1. In germline, CDR1 is MNHEY, CDR2 SVGAGI. The CDR3 is made up of 13 amino acids. Losses at the gene ends were 6 bases for V and 1 base for J; bases not matched to a gene: 2. CDR3 residues: CASRDRENTEAFF. Written as DNA, the CDR3 is TGTGCCAGCAGAGACAGGGAGAACACTGAAGCTTTCTTT.

The genes are TRBV5-1 and TRBJ2-7, with D perhaps matching TRBD1 (6 bases). Looked up from germline, CDR1 is SGHRS and CDR2 is YFSETQ. The CDR3 contains 15 residues. V was shortened by 4 bases and J by 4 bases, with 18 bases between the two germline ends. The DNA for the CDR3 is TGCGCCAGCAGCGTATACAGGGAGAACTCTTACGAGCAGTACTTC. This sequence encodes CASSVYRENSYEQYF. The full variable domain, its missing parts supplied by reference TRBV5-1 and TRBJ2-7, is KAGVTQTPRYLIKTRGQQVTLSCSPISGHRSVSWYQQTPGQGLQFLFEYFSETQRNKGNFPGRFSGRQFSNSRSEMNVSTLELGDSALYLCASSVYRENSYEQYFGPGTRLTVT.

The genes are TRBV10-3 and TRBJ1-6; D possibly corresponds to TRBD1 (5 bases). The V gene lost 3 bases and the J gene lost 6 bases, with 9 bases spanning the gap. Looked up from germline, CDR1 is ENHRY and CDR2 is SYGVKD. The CDR3 has 14 amino acids. CDR3 in amino acids: CAISESQGNSPLHF. The CDR3 region has the DNA TGTGCCATCAGTGAATCCCAGGGTAATTCACCCCTCCACTTT.

V and J are TRBV11-2 and TRBJ2-2, with 7 nucleotides matching TRBD2. The trim removed 5 bases at V and 4 bases at J, leaving 13 bases unmatched. The CDR3 length is 17 residues. Looked up from germline, CDR1 is SGHAT and CDR2 is FQNNGV. The CDR3 DNA sequence: TGTGCCAGCAGCATCGCGGGGGTGGGACTCCTCACCGGGGAGCTGTTTTTT. Translating gives CASSIAGVGLLTGELFF.

V and J are TRBV21-1 and TRBJ2-6; TRBD1 is the table's D call, not checked against the DNA. TRBV21-1 is deemed a pseudogene. This CDR3 spans 16 amino acids. The CDR3 here is CASSKRERLGANGLTF. The CDR3, as DNA: TGTGCCAGCAGCAAAAGGGAGAGGCTGGGGGCCAACGGCCTGACTTTC.